These T cell receptor beta chains were read from a single sample in a study of T cell repertoires in cytomegalovirus infection. TCRdb redid the calling of the reads with MiXCR, one entry per CDR3 protein. The table includes approximately 250,000 distinct CDR3 sequences, roughly 6.5% detected once. The specimen sequenced was PBMCs. The receptor source for this set is a human donor in good health (CMV status not recorded). Some clones in this sample may be carry-over from other donors' samples. The CDR3 runs from the conserved cysteine through the conserved F or W. A D gene is named only where the DNA matches it firmly. A row's size may be missing; if present it is once, few, many or a size class.

TGCGCCAGCACCCCTATGACAGGGGGCCATTCACCCCTCCACTTT,CASTPMTGGHSPLHF,TRBV10-2,TRBD1,TRBJ1-6,-
TGCAGCGGGACGGATTCCTACGAGCAGTACTTC,CSGTDSYEQYF,TRBV20-1,-,TRBJ2-7,many
TGTGCCAGCAGCCCCCGCAGTTTGAACACTGAAGCTTTCTTT,CASSPRSLNTEAFF,TRBV7-2,-,TRBJ1-1,many
TGTGCCAGCAGACTGCGGACAGAAACGGCTGGAAACACCATATATTTT,CASRLRTETAGNTIYF,TRBV6-1,-,TRBJ1-3,many
TGTGCCAGCAGTAGAACAGGGGGAGACTATGGCTACACCTTC,CASSRTGGDYGYTF,TRBV6-2/TRBV6-3,TRBD1,TRBJ1-2,many
TGTGCCAGCAGTTTAGGGGGACTCCGCCAAAATGAGCAGTTCTTC,CASSLGGLRQNEQFF,TRBV28,-,TRBJ2-1,many
TGCGCCAGCAGCCTAAACAGGGCCTACGGGGAGCTGTTTTTT,CASSLNRAYGELFF,TRBV4-3,-,TRBJ2-2,many
TGTGCCAGCAGTCCGCCGGGAGGGCCCCAGCATTTT,CASSPPGGPQHF,TRBV28,-,TRBJ1-5,many
TGTGCCAGCAGCCGTTCGGGACAGATGTATAATTCACCCCTCCACTTT,CASSRSGQMYNSPLHF,TRBV7-9,TRBD1,TRBJ1-6,many
TGCGCCAGCAGCCAAGATCCTTTTCACGTTAGCTCTGGGGCCAACGTCCTGACTTTC,CASSQDPFHVSSGANVLTF,TRBV4-1,-,TRBJ2-6,many
TGCGCCAGCAGCCAAAGCGGGGTCTTCCAAGAGACCCAGTACTTC,CASSQSGVFQETQYF,TRBV4-3,TRBD2,TRBJ2-5,many
TGTGCCAGCAGTCGCGGCCCAACGCAGTATTTT,CASSRGPTQYF,TRBV7-6,-,TRBJ2-3,many
TGTGCCAGTAGTATTGGATCTGGGGCCAACGTCCTGACTTTC,CASSIGSGANVLTF,TRBV19,-,TRBJ2-6,many
TGTGCCATCAGTGCCCTCTGGACAGGGGACTTCTCTGGGGCCAACGTCCTGACTTTC,CAISALWTGDFSGANVLTF,TRBV10-3,TRBD1,TRBJ2-6,many
TGCGCCAGCAGCTTGGCGGGGCAGGGATCGGATGGCTACACCTTC,CASSLAGQGSDGYTF,TRBV5-1,-,TRBJ1-2,many
TGTGCCAGTAGTACTTATAGCGGCGGCCAAGAGACCCAGTACTTC,CASSTYSGGQETQYF,TRBV19,-,TRBJ2-5,-
TGTGCCAGCAGCTTAGTGGGCTTCAATCAGCCCCAGCATTTT,CASSLVGFNQPQHF,TRBV7-9,-,TRBJ1-5,many
TGTGCCAGCAGCCCCGGACTAGCGCTGACAGATACGCAGTATTTT,CASSPGLALTDTQYF,TRBV7-2,TRBD2,TRBJ2-3,many
TGCAGTGCGAGCCGGACAGGGGTAGATGAGCAGTTCTTC,CSASRTGVDEQFF,TRBV20-1,TRBD1,TRBJ2-1,few
TGTGCCAGCAGCTTTTACGCTTCTGGGGCCAACGTCCTGACTTTC,CASSFYASGANVLTF,TRBV11-2,-,TRBJ2-6,many
TGTGCCAGCAGCTCACCGCCAAGGCGGGGCCAAGAGACCCAGTACTTC,CASSSPPRRGQETQYF,TRBV7-2,-,TRBJ2-5,many
TGCAGTGCTCAAGACAGTTCAGTCACAGATACGCAGTATTTT,CSAQDSSVTDTQYF,TRBV20-1,-,TRBJ2-3,many
TGTGCCTGGAACCGGGACACAAGCAATCAGCCCCAGCATTTT,CAWNRDTSNQPQHF,TRBV30,-,TRBJ1-5,few
TGTGCCAGCAGCCAATTGGGAAACACCATATATTTT,CASSQLGNTIYF,TRBV14,-,TRBJ1-3,many
TGTGCCAGCAGCTTTGGGCGCGGAGATACGCAGTATTTT,CASSFGRGDTQYF,TRBV7-2,-,TRBJ2-3,many
TGTGCCAGCAGTAGAATATCGGTAACCGGGGAGCTGTTTTTT,CASSRISVTGELFF,TRBV2,-,TRBJ2-2,many
TGCAGTGCTAAGCGGGGAACCTACGAGCAGTACTTC,CSAKRGTYEQYF,TRBV20-1,TRBD2,TRBJ2-7,many
TGTGCCAGCAGCTTATCCCAGGGGGCCTACGAGCAGTACTTC,CASSLSQGAYEQYF,TRBV7-3,TRBD1,TRBJ2-7,many
TGTGCCAGCAGCCGACTCAGGGGGCCGAAGCCCCAGCATTTT,CASSRLRGPKPQHF,TRBV7-2,TRBD1,TRBJ1-5,many
TGTGCCAGCGGAACAGAGAGAAAAGAGACCCAGTACTTC,CASGTERKETQYF,TRBV12-3/TRBV12-4,-,TRBJ2-5,many
TGCGCCAGCAGCTTTCAGGGCTCCTACAATGAGCAGTTCTTC,CASSFQGSYNEQFF,TRBV5-1,-,TRBJ2-1,many
TGTGCCAGCAGCTTCCTTTTAAGCTCGCTTCGTGAGGACACCGGGGAGCTGTTTTTT,CASSFLLSSLREDTGELFF,TRBV7-8,-,TRBJ2-2,many
TGTGCCAGCAGTCTGATGGGGGCAGGAGACTACCAAGAGACCCAGTACTTC,CASSLMGAGDYQETQYF,TRBV7-6,-,TRBJ2-5,many
TGCAGCGTTGCCGCGTTCAGGGGCGATCCTACCGAGCAGTACTTC,CSVAAFRGDPTEQYF,TRBV29-1,-,TRBJ2-7,many
TGTGCCATCACTAGGCAGGGATCATATGGCTACACCTTC,CAITRQGSYGYTF,TRBV10-3,-,TRBJ1-2,many
TGCGCCAGCAGCCAGATCCAAGGGCTAGGGTCGAATGAGCAGTTCTTC,CASSQIQGLGSNEQFF,TRBV4-1,-,TRBJ2-1,many
TGTGCCAGCAGGACAGACAGGTTTGAGCAGTTCTTC,CASRTDRFEQFF,TRBV28,-,TRBJ2-1,many
TGTGCCAGCAGCTTAGCTTTCGGGACAGGGGCTAAAGGCTACACCTTC,CASSLAFGTGAKGYTF,TRBV11-2,TRBD1,TRBJ1-2,many
TGTGCCAGCAGCTTAGTGGAGTGGAGCTCCTACAATGAGCAGTTCTTC,CASSLVEWSSYNEQFF,TRBV7-9,-,TRBJ2-1,many
TGCAGCGGCCGCCGGGGCCGGGACGGGGAGCTGTTTTTT,CSGRRGRDGELFF,TRBV29-1,-,TRBJ2-2,many
TGCAGTGCTAGGCACCGGGACAGGGGGCTCTTTGGCAATCAGCCCCAGCATTTT,CSARHRDRGLFGNQPQHF,TRBV20-1,TRBD1,TRBJ1-5,-
TGTGCCAGCAGCCAAGGGACAGCGCCGGTTTGGTATGGCTACACCTTC,CASSQGTAPVWYGYTF,TRBV14,-,TRBJ1-2,many
TGTGCCAGCAGGGGCCGGGTGGACACTGAAGCTTTCTTT,CASRGRVDTEAFF,TRBV7-2,-,TRBJ1-1,many